Following are 5 T cell receptor beta chains from one sample sequenced in a study of OX40 agonist ivuxolimab in advanced cancers. Method: immunoSEQ multiplex PCR; TCRdb's copy keeps in-frame clones and lacks some. The data hold about 110,000 clones, with about nine tenths observed a single time. The sample in question was CD4+ or CD8+ T cells sorted from blood, obtained in a trial of the OX40 agonist ivuxolimab. The receptor set was obtained from an adult with an advanced solid tumor such as melanoma, head and neck, liver or kidney cancer.

A single count supports this clone. This chain links TRBV11-3 with TRBJ1-1; D unclear. CDR1 is SGHNT and CDR2 is YENEEA in the germline V gene. The CDR3 has 14 amino acids. The germline V and J ends were trimmed by 5 bases and 5 bases, with 15 bases remaining between them. The CDR3 bases are TGTGCCAGCAGCAGGACGGCAAGAGGGACTGAAGCTTTCTTT. Amino acids: CASSRTARGTEAFF.

The genes are TRBV9 and TRBJ2-1; TRBD1 matches at 10 bases. J was trimmed by 5 bases and V by 3 bases; bases with no gene match: 5. CDR1 SGDLS and CDR2 YYNGEE come from the germline V gene. The CDR3 extends over 15 amino acids. CDR3 coding DNA: TGTGCCAGCAGCGGCCGGACAGGGGGGAACAATGAGCAGTTCTTC. Translation gives CASSGRTGGNNEQFF. The full variable domain, with the rest looked up from reference TRBV9 and TRBJ2-1, is DSGVTQTPKHLITATGQRVTLRCSPRSGDLSVYWYQQSLDQGLQFLIQYYNGEERAKGNILERFSAQQFPDLHSELNLSSLELGDSALYFCASSGRTGGNNEQFFGPGTRLTVL.

The chain uses TRBV28 and TRBJ2-5, with D possibly being TRBD2 (5 bases). The CDR3 runs to 15 residues. V lost 4 bases, J lost 4 bases, and 16 bases lay in between. Germline CDR1 and CDR2: MDHEN and SYDVKM. The CDR3: CASSSLPGYAETQYF. The CDR3 DNA follows: TGTGCCAGCAGTTCTCTCCCGGGATACGCAGAGACCCAGTACTTC. The entire variable domain, with the rest obtained from reference TRBV28 and TRBJ2-5, is as follows: DVKVTQSSRYLVKRTGEKVFLECVQDMDHENMFWYRQDPGLGLRLIYFSYDVKMKEKGDIPEGYSVSREKKERFSLILESASTNQTSMYLCASSSLPGYAETQYFGPGTRLLVL.

This clone was seen more than once but under ten times. The chain is built from TRBV19 and TRBJ1-1; D is uncertain. CDR3 size: 14 residues. The V end was cut by 7 bases, the J end by 0 bases, with 12 bases between. CDR1 and CDR2 (germline): LNHDA, SQIVND (reference sequence). The CDR3 region has the DNA TGTGCCAGTAAGCAAAGCGAAATGAACACTGAAGCTTTCTTT. Protein: CASKQSEMNTEAFF. The complete variable domain, with remaining parts taken from reference TRBV19 and TRBJ1-1, reads DGGITQSPKYLFRKEGQNVTLSCEQNLNHDAMYWYRQDPGQGLRLIYYSQIVNDFQKGDIAEGYSVSREKKESFPLTVTSAQKNPTAFYLCASKQSEMNTEAFFGQGTRLTVV.

V usage is TRBV6-6 and J usage is TRBJ1-1, with D unclear. Trimming left V 0 bases short and J 4 bases short, with 9 bases between. Germline CDR1 MNHNY, CDR2 SVGAGI (reference sequence). The CDR3 length is 14 residues. DNA of the CDR3: TGTGCCAGCAGTTACTCCTCATTGAGCACTGAAGCTTTCTTT. Its translation is CASSYSSLSTEAFF.